This T cell receptor (beta chain) was found in a study of shared clonotypes between healthy human individuals. This CDR3 contains 14 residues. The V gene lost 5 bases and the J gene lost 2 bases, with 7 bases spanning the gap. Germline assignment: CDR1 ENHRY and CDR2 SYGVKD. Profiled with immunoSEQ multiplex PCR; TCRdb holds only in-frame clones, not every one. The sample shows 600,000 to 800,000 clones, roughly 72% of them seen only once. The sequenced sample consisted of memory CD4+ T cells sorted from blood. Noted subset: CD45RA-negative fraction. The chain combines TRBV10-3 with TRBJ2-6; TRBD2 might be the D (6 bases). The receptor comes from a woman in her thirties in good health. The CDR3 loop is CAISSGAGANVLTF. The CDR3 DNA reads as TGTGCCATCAGTTCGGGGGCTGGGGCCAACGTCCTGACTTTC.